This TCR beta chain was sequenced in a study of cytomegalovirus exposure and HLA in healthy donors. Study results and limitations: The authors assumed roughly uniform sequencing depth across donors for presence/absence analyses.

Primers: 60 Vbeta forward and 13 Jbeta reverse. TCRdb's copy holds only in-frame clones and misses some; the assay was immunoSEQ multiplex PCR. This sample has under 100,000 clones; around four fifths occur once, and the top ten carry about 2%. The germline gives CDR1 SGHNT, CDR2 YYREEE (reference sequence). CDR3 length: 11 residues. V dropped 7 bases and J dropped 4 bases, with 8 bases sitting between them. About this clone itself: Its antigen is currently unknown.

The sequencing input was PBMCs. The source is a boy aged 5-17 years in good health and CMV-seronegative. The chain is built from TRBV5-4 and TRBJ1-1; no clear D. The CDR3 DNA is TGTGCCAGCCGGTCGATCACTGAAGCTTTCTTT. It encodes CASRSITEAFF.